This is a list of T cell receptor beta chains from one sample in a study of identical twins. TCRdb re-derived calls from the 5' RACE reads in MiXCR, one entry per CDR3 protein. The table records just over 500,000 distinct CDR3 sequences, roughly a fifth of them present only once. The sample also formed part of further work on T cells expressing NK-cell markers.

Material for sequencing was CD4+ T cells sorted from blood. Receptors were obtained from a young woman in good health. The CDR3 runs from the conserved cysteine through the conserved F or W. A D gene is named only where the DNA matches it firmly. Clone size is not always given. Where it is, it says once, few, many or a class for expanded clones.

DNA: TGTGCCAGTAGTATTTTGCAGGTCTCTGGAAACACCATATATTTT
CDR3: CASSILQVSGNTIYF
size: few
J: TRBJ1-3
V: TRBV19
D: -

DNA: TGTGCCAGCAGTTTAGCGGGACTGACCGAAAAACTGTTTTTT
CDR3: CASSLAGLTEKLFF
size: few
J: TRBJ1-4
V: TRBV28
D: -

DNA: TGTGCCAGCAGTCAGGGACTATACGAGCAGTACTTC
CDR3: CASSQGLYEQYF
size: -
J: TRBJ2-7
V: TRBV6-5
D: TRBD2

DNA: TGTGCCACGACTTCGGGACTCGTGACCTACGAGCAGTACTTC
CDR3: CATTSGLVTYEQYF
size: -
J: TRBJ2-7
V: TRBV10-3
D: -

DNA: TGTGCCAGCAGCTTAGCTCCCCTGGAGACCCAGTACTTC
CDR3: CASSLAPLETQYF
size: -
J: TRBJ2-5
V: TRBV11-2
D: -

DNA: TGTGCCAGCAGTTTAGTAGTGGGGGCCCCGGCCTACGAGCAGTACTTC
CDR3: CASSLVVGAPAYEQYF
size: -
J: TRBJ2-7
V: TRBV12-3/TRBV12-4
D: -

DNA: TGCGCCACCACGGCTTCGCACGCGAACACCGGGGAGCTGTTTTTT
CDR3: CATTASHANTGELFF
size: -
J: TRBJ2-2
V: TRBV10-2
D: -

DNA: TGCAGCGTTGAAAGGGGAGGAGAGACCCAGTACTTC
CDR3: CSVERGGETQYF
size: many
J: TRBJ2-5
V: TRBV29-1
D: -

DNA: TGCAGTGCTAGAGATATAGGGCATTCTCAAAGGCCCCAGCATTTT
CDR3: CSARDIGHSQRPQHF
size: -
J: TRBJ1-5
V: TRBV20-1
D: -

DNA: TGTGCCAGCCGCAAGGACGGCCGCAAGGAGACCCAGTACTTC
CDR3: CASRKDGRKETQYF
size: -
J: TRBJ2-5
V: TRBV5-6
D: -

DNA: TGCGCCAGCAGCCAAGACTTGGCCACAGATACGCAGTATTTT
CDR3: CASSQDLATDTQYF
size: -
J: TRBJ2-3
V: TRBV4-1
D: -

DNA: TGCAGTGCTAGTTCCGGGGCCGGATCCACAGATACGCAGTATTTT
CDR3: CSASSGAGSTDTQYF
size: few
J: TRBJ2-3
V: TRBV20-1
D: -

DNA: TGTGCCAGCAGCTTACCCTCACAGGGCTTAAGCTCCTACAATGAGCAGTTCTTC
CDR3: CASSLPSQGLSSYNEQFF
size: many
J: TRBJ2-1
V: TRBV5-6
D: -

DNA: TGTGCCAGCAGCCCCCGAAATGATGAAAAACTGTTTTTT
CDR3: CASSPRNDEKLFF
size: -
J: TRBJ1-4
V: TRBV13
D: -

DNA: TGCAGCGGGACTCATAGCCTCCGGACCCAGTACTTC
CDR3: CSGTHSLRTQYF
size: -
J: TRBJ2-5
V: TRBV29-1
D: -

DNA: TGCAGTGCTAGTAAGGCTACACATTCTCATAATTCACCCCTCCACTTT
CDR3: CSASKATHSHNSPLHF
size: -
J: TRBJ1-6
V: TRBV20-1
D: -

DNA: TGCGCCAGCAGATTGACACGGATCAACTATGGCTACACCTTC
CDR3: CASRLTRINYGYTF
size: many
J: TRBJ1-2
V: TRBV5-1
D: -

DNA: TGTGCCAGCAGCCAAGAGGGGAGACCAAGATTAGCCAAAAACATTCAGTACTTC
CDR3: CASSQEGRPRLAKNIQYF
size: -
J: TRBJ2-4
V: TRBV3-1
D: -

DNA: TGCGCCAGCAGCTTGGTGGGACAGGGTTTTCCAGATACGCAGTATTTT
CDR3: CASSLVGQGFPDTQYF
size: -
J: TRBJ2-3
V: TRBV5-1
D: TRBD1

DNA: TGTGCCGGTGGTCGTGGGGATGAGCAGTTCTTC
CDR3: CAGGRGDEQFF
size: few
J: TRBJ2-1
V: TRBV30
D: -

DNA: TGTGCCAGCAGTCCTCTAACTAGCGGGGAATACAATGAGCAGTTCTTC
CDR3: CASSPLTSGEYNEQFF
size: -
J: TRBJ2-1
V: TRBV6-2/TRBV6-3
D: TRBD2

DNA: TGTGCCAGCAGCCATAAACAGGTCACAGATACGCAGTATTTT
CDR3: CASSHKQVTDTQYF
size: few
J: TRBJ2-3
V: TRBV12-3/TRBV12-4
D: -

DNA: TGCGCCAGCAGAAGGAAACTAGCGGGAGACGAGCAGTACTTC
CDR3: CASRRKLAGDEQYF
size: few
J: TRBJ2-7
V: TRBV5-1
D: TRBD2

DNA: TGCAGTGCGTTACTAGCGGGAAGCACAGATACGCAGTATTTT
CDR3: CSALLAGSTDTQYF
size: -
J: TRBJ2-3
V: TRBV20-1
D: TRBD2

DNA: TGTGCCATCAGTGAGTCGGTGTCAGGGGTTGGCTACACCTTC
CDR3: CAISESVSGVGYTF
size: -
J: TRBJ1-2
V: TRBV10-3
D: -

DNA: TGCAGTGCTAGACCGGGACAGATGAACACTGAAGCTTTCTTT
CDR3: CSARPGQMNTEAFF
size: few
J: TRBJ1-1
V: TRBV20-1
D: TRBD1

DNA: TGTGCCAGCAGTTTATATACAGAAGGATACGAGCAGTACTTC
CDR3: CASSLYTEGYEQYF
size: few
J: TRBJ2-7
V: TRBV28
D: -

DNA: TGCAGTGCGTGGACTAGCAAGACGCAGTATTTT
CDR3: CSAWTSKTQYF
size: many
J: TRBJ2-3
V: TRBV20-1
D: TRBD2

DNA: TGCAGTGCTTCAGGACAGCCGGAAAAACTGTTTTTT
CDR3: CSASGQPEKLFF
size: many
J: TRBJ1-4
V: TRBV20-1
D: -